This T cell receptor beta chain comes out of a study of T cell responses to AZD1222 COVID-19 vaccine. This table comes from immunoSEQ multiplex PCR, and its TCRdb copy is limited to in-frame clones, with some not included. The sample records over 70,000 clones, roughly 85% being singletons. The J segment lost 6 bases and the V segment lost 6 bases, leaving 7 bases of the junction unmatched. CDR1 WSHSY and CDR2 SAAADI come from the germline V gene. CDR3 length equals 13 residues. This sequence joins TRBV10-2 and TRBJ1-1; TRBD1 matches at 7 bases. Sequencing was performed on peripheral blood, taken on day 0 of AZD1222 vaccination. This clonotype was obtained from an adult in good health. In DNA form, the CDR3 reads TGCGCCAGCAGCCAAACAGGGGTACCTGAAGCTTTCTTT. Translating gives CASSQTGVPEAFF.